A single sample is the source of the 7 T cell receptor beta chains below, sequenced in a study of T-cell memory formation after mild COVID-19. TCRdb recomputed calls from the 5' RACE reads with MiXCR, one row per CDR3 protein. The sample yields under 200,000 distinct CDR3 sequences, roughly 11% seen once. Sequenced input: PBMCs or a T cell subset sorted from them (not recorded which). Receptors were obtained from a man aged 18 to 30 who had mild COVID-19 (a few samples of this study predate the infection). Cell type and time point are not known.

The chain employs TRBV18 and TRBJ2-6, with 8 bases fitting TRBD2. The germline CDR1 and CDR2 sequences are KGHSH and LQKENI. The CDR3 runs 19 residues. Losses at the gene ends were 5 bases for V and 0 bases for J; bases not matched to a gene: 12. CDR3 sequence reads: CASSSPTGTRFSGANVLTF. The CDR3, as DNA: TGTGCCAGCTCATCGCCCACCGGGACTAGGTTCTCTGGGGCCAACGTCCTGACTTTC.

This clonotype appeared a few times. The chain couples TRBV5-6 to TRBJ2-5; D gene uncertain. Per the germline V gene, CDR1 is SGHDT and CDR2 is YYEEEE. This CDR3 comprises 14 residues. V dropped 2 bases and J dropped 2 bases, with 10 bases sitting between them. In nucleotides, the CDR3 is TGTGCCAGCAGCTTCGGGCAGCCTCAAGAGACCCAGTACTTC. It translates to CASSFGQPQETQYF.

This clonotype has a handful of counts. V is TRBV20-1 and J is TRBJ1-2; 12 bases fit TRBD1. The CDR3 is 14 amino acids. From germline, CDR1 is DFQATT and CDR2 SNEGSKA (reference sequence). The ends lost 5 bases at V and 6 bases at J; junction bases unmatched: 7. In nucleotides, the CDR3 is TGCAGTGCTGGGACAGGGGGCCTTTCGGATGGCTACACCTTC. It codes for CSAGTGGLSDGYTF.

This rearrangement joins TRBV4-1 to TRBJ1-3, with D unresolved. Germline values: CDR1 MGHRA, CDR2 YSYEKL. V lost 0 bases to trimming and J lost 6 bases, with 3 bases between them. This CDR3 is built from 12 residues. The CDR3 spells CASSQEENTIYF. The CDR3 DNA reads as TGCGCCAGCAGCCAAGAGGAAAACACCATATATTTT.

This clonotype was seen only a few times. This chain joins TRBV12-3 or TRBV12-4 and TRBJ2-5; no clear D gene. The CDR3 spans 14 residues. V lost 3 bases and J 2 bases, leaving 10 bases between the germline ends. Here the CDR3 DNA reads TGTGCCAGCAGTTTCGACGGAAAGCAAGAGACCCAGTACTTC. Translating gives CASSFDGKQETQYF.

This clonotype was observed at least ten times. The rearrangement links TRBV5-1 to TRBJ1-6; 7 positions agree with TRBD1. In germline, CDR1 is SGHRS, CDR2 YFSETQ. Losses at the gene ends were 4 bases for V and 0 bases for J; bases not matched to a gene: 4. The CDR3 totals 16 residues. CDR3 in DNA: TGCGCCAGCAGCCAGGGACAGAGCTCCTATAATTCACCCCTCCACTTT. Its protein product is CASSQGQSSYNSPLHF.

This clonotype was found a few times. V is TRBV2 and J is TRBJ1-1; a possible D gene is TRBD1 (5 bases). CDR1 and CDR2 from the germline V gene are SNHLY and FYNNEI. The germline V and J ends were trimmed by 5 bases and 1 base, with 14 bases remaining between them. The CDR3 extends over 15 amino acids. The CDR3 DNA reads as TGTGCCAGCAGTAAATCAGGGATCCAGAACACTGAAGCTTTCTTT. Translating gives CASSKSGIQNTEAFF.